This TCR beta chain was captured by sequencing in a study of CD8+CD57+ T cells in acquired aplastic anemia. Germline values: CDR1 MNHEY, CDR2 SMNVEV (reference sequence). Trimming cost V 5 bases and J 2 bases, with 13 bases left between them. The CDR3 is made up of 14 amino acids. This clonotype showed up many times. Researchers used genomic DNA as the template to profile TCR beta VDJ and CDR3. TCRdb fed the reads into MiXCR, producing one record per CDR3 protein. The repertoire holds about 190,000 distinct CDR3 sequences, roughly half seen once, with approximately 16% in the top ten. The sequence was collected from a human donor in good health, serving as a control. The gene calls are TRBV27 and TRBJ2-7; a weak D match, TRBD1 (5 bases). The material sequenced was sorted CD4+, CD8+, or CD8+CD57+ T cells (not recorded which) from PBMCs. The CDR3 reads CASSETALAYEQYF. In DNA, the CDR3 is TGTGCCAGCAGTGAGACAGCATTAGCCTACGAGCAGTACTTC.